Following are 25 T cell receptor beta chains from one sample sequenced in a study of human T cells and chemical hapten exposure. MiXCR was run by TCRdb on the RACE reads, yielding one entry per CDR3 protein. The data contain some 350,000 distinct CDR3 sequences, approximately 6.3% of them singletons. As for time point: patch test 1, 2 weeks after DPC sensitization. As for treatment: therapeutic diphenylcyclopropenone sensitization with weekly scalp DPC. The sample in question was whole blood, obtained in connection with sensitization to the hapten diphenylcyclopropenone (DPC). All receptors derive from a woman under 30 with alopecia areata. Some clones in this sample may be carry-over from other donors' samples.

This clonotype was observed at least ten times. The CDR3, as DNA: TGTGCCAGCAGTTACGGTTGGGCTAGCGGCACAGATACGCAGTATTTT. Translating it yields CASSYGWASGTDTQYF. The chain joins TRBV6-5 to TRBJ2-3; the D gene is possibly TRBD2 (6 bases). There are 16 residues in the CDR3. The germline CDR1 and CDR2 sequences are MNHEY and SVGAGI. Trimming cost V 2 bases and J 1 base, with 13 bases left between them.

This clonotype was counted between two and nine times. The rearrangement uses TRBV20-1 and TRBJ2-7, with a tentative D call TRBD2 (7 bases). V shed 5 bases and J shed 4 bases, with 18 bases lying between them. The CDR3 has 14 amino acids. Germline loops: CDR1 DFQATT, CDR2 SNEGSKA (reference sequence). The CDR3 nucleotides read TGCAGTGCTGAAGAGGGGGGGAGGAAATACGAGCAGTACTTC. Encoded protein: CSAEEGGRKYEQYF.

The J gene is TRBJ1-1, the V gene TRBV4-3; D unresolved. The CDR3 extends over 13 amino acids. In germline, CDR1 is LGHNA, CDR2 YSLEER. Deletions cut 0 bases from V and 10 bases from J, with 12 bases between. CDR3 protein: CASSQDSQSGAFF. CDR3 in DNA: TGCGCCAGCAGCCAAGATTCGCAGAGTGGAGCTTTCTTT.

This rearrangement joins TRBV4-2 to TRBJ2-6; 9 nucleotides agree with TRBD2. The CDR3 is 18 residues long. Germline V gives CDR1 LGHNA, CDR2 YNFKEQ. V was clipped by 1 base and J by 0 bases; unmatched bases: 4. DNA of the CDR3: TGTGCCAGCAGCCAAGGGTATAGCGGGAGCTCTGGGGCCAACGTCCTGACTTTC. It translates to CASSQGYSGSSGANVLTF.

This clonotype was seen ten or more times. The CDR3 is CASSDRPLGSEHYEQYF. The DNA of the CDR3 is TGTGCCAGCAGCGATCGACCCCTGGGATCGGAACACTACGAGCAGTACTTC. This chain uses TRBV6-2 or TRBV6-3 with TRBJ2-7, with D hard to call. The germline V and J ends were trimmed by 6 bases and 3 bases, with 24 bases remaining between them. CDR1 and CDR2 (germline): MNHEY, SVGEGT. The CDR3 has 17 residues.

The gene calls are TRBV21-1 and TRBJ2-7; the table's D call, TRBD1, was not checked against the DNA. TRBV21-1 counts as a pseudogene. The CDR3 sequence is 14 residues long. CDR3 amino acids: CASSKSETSREQYF. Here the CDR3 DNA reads TGTGCCAGCAGCAAATCGGAGACTTCCCGCGAGCAGTACTTC.

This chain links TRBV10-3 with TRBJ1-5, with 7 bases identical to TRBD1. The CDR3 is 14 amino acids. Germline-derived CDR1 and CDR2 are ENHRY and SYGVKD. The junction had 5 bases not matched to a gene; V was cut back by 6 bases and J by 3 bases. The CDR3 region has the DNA TGTGCCATCAGCCCGGGACAGTTCAATCAGCCCCAGCATTTT. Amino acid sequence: CAISPGQFNQPQHF.

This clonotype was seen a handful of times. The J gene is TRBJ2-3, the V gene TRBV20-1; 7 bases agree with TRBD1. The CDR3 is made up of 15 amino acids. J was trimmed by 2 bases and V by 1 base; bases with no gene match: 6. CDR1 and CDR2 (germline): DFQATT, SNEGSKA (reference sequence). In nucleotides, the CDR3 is TGCAGTGCTAGAGGCCGTAGGGGGCCCACAGATACGCAGTATTTT. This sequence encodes CSARGRRGPTDTQYF.

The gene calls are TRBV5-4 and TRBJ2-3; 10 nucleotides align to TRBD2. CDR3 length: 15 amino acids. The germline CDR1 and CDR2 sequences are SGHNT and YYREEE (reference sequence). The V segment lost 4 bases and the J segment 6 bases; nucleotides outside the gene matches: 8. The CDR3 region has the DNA TGTGCCAGCAGCACCCCCTTAGCGGGGGGTGATACGCAGTATTTT. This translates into CASSTPLAGGDTQYF.

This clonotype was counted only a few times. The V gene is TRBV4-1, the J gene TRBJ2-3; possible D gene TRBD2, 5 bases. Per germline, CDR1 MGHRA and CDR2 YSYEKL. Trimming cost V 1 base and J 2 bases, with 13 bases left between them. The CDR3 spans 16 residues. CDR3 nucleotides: TGCGCCAGCAGCCAAGCAACGGGGTTCGACACAGATACGCAGTATTTT. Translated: CASSQATGFDTDTQYF.

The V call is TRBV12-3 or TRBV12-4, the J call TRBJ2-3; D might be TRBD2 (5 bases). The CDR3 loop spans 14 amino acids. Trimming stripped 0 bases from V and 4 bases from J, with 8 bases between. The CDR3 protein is CASSLALRADTQYF. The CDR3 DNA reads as TGTGCCAGCAGTTTAGCGCTGAGGGCAGATACGCAGTATTTT.

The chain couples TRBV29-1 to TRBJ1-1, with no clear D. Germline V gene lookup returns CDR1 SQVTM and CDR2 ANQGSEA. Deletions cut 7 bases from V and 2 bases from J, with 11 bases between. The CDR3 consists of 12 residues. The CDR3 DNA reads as TGCAGCGCATGGACGGGTAACACTGAAGCTTTCTTT. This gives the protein CSAWTGNTEAFF.

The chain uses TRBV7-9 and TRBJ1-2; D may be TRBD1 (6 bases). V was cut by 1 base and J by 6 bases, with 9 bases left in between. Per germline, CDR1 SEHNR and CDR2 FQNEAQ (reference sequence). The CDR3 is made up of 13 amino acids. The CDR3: CASSLETGNGYTF. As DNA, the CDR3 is TGTGCCAGCAGCTTAGAGACAGGCAATGGCTACACCTTC.

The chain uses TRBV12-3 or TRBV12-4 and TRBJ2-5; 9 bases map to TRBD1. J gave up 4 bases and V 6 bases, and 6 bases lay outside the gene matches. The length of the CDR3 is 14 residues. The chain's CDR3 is CASSPGQGLETQYF. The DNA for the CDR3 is TGTGCCAGCAGCCCCGGACAGGGGCTAGAGACCCAGTACTTC.

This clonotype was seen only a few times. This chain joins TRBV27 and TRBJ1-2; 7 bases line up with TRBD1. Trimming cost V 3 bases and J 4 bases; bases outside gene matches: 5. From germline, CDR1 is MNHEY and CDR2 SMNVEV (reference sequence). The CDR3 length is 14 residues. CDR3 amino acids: CASSFTGVPYGYTF. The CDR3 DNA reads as TGTGCCAGCAGTTTCACAGGGGTCCCCTATGGCTACACCTTC.

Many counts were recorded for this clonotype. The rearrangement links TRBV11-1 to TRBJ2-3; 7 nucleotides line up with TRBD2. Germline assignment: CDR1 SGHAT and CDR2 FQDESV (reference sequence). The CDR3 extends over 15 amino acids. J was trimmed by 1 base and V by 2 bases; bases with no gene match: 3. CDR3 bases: TGTGCCAGCAGCTTAAGGGACTATCGCACAGATACGCAGTATTTT. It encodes CASSLRDYRTDTQYF.

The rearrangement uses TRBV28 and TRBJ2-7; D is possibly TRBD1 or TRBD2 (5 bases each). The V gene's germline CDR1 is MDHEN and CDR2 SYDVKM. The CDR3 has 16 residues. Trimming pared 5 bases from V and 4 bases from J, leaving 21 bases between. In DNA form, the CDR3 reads TGTGCCAGCAGTCTAGGGGACGTCGTACTGGAATACGAGCAGTACTTC. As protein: CASSLGDVVLEYEQYF.

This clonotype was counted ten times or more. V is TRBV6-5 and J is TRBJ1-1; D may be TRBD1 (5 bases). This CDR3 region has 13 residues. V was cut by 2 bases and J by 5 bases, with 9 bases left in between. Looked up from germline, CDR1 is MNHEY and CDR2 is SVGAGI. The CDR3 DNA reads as TGTGCCAGCAGTTACATAGGGGAAACTGAAGCTTTCTTT. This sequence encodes CASSYIGETEAFF.

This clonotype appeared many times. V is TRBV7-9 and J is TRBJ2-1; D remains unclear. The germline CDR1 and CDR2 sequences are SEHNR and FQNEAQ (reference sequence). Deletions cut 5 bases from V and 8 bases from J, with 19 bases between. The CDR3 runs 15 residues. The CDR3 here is CASSRRLVEVHEQFF. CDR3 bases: TGTGCCAGCAGCCGAAGGCTCGTAGAGGTCCATGAGCAGTTCTTC. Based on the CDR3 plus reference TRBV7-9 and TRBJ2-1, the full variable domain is DTGVSQNPRHKITKRGQNVTFRCDPISEHNRLYWYRQTLGQGPEFLTYFQNEAQLEKSRLLSDRFSAERPKGSFSTLEIQRTEQGDSAMYLCASSRRLVEVHEQFFGPGTRLTVL.

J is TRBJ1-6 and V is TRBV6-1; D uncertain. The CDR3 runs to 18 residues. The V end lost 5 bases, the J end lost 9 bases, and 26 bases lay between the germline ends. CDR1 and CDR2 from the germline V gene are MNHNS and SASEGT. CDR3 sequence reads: CASSIERRTGIFSSPLHF. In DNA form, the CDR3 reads TGTGCCAGCAGTATCGAGCGGAGGACTGGGATTTTTAGTTCACCCCTCCACTTT.

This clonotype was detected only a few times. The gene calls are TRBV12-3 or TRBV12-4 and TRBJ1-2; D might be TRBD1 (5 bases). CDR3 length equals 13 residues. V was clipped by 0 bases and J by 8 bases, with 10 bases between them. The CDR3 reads CASSLAGADGYTF. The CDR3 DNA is TGTGCCAGCAGTTTAGCAGGGGCTGACGGCTACACCTTC.

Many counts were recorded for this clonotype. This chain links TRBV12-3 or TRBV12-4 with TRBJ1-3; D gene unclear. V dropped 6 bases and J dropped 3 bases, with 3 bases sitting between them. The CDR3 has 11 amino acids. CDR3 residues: CASSFGNTIYF. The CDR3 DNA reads TGTGCCAGCAGCTTTGGAAACACCATATATTTT.

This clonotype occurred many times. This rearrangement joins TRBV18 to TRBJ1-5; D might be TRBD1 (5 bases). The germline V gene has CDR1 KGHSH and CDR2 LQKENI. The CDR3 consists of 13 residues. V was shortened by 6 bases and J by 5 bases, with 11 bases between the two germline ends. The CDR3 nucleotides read TGTGCCAGCTCCCCAGGGTCGGATCAGCCCCAGCATTTT. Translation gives CASSPGSDQPQHF.

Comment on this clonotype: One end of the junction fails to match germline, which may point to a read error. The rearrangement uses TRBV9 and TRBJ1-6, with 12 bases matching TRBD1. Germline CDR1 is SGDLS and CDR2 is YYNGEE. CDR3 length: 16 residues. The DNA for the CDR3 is TGTGCCAGCGGCGTAGCGTCGGGACAGGGGGCTTCACCCCTCCACTTT. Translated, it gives CASGVASGQGASPLHF. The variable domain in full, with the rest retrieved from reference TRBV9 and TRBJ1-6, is DSGVTQTPKHLITATGQRVTLRCSPRSGDLSVYWYQQSLDQGLQFLIQYYNGEERAKGNILERFSAQQFPDLHSELNLSSLELGDSALYFCASGVASGQGASPLHFGNGTRLTVT.

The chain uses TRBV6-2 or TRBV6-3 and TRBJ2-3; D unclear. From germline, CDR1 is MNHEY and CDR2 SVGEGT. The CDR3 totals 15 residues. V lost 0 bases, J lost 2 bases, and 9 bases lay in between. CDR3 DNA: TGTGCCAGCAGTTACTCAAGACACCTCACAGATACGCAGTATTTT. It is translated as CASSYSRHLTDTQYF.